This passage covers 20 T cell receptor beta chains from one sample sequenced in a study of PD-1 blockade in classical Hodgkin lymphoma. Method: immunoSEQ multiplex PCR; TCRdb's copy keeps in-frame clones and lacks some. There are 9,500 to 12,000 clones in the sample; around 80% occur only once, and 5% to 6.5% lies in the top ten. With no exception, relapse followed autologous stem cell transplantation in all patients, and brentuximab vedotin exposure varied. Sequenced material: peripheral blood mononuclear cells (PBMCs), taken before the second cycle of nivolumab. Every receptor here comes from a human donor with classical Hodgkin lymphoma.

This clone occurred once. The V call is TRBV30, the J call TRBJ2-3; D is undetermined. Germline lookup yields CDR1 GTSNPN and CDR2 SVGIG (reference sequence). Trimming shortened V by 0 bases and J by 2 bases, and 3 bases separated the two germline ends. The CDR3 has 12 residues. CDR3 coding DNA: TGTGCCTGGAGTGTCCTCACAGATACGCAGTATTTT. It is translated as CAWSVLTDTQYF.

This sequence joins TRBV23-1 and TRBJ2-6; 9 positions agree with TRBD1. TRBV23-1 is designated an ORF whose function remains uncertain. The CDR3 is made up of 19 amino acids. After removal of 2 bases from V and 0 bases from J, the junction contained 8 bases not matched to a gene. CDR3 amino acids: CASSQTRGQGPSGANVLTF. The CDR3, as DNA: TGCGCCAGCAGTCAAACCCGGGGACAGGGCCCCTCTGGGGCCAACGTCCTGACTTTC.

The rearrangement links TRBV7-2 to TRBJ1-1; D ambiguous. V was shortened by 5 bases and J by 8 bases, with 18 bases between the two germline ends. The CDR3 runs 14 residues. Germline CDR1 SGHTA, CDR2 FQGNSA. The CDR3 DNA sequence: TGTGCCAGCAGCCCTATTGACGGACTCCTAGAAGCTTTCTTT. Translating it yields CASSPIDGLLEAFF.

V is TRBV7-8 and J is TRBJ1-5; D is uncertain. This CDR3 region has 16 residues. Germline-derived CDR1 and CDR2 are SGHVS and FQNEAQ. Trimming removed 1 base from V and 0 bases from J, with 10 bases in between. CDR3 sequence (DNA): TGTGCCAGCAGCTTAGACGGCCGGATTAGCAATCAGCCCCAGCATTTT. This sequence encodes CASSLDGRISNQPQHF.

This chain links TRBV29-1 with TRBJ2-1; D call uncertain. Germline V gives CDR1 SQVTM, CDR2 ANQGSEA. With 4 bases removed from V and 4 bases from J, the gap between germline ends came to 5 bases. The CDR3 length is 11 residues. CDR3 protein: CSVGGYNEQFF. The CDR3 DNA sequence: TGCAGCGTTGGGGGATACAATGAGCAGTTCTTC.

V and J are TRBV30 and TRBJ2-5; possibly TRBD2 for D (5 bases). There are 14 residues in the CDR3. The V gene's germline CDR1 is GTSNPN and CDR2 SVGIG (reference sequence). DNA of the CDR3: TGTTCCTTCTCGGGGTATCCTTTGGGGGAGACCCAGTACTTC. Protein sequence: CSFSGYPLGETQYF. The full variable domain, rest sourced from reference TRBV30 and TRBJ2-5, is SQTIHQWPATLVQPVGSPLSLECTVEGTSNPNLYWYRQAAGRGLQLLFYSVGIGQISSEVPQNLSASRPQDRQFILSSKKLLLSDSGFYLCSFSGYPLGETQYFGPGTRLLVL.

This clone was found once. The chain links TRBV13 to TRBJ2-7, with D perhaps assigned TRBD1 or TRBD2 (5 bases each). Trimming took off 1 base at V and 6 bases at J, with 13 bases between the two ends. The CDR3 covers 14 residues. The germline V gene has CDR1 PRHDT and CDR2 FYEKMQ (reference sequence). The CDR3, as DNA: TGTGCCAGCAGCTTAGTTGGGGGAGATGGCGAGCAGTACTTC. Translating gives CASSLVGGDGEQYF.

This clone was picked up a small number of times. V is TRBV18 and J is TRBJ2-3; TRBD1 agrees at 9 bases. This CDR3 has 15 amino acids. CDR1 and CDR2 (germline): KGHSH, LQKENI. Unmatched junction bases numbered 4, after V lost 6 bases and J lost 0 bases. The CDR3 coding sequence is TGTGCCAGCTCCTACGGACAGGGGAGCACAGATACGCAGTATTTT. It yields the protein CASSYGQGSTDTQYF.

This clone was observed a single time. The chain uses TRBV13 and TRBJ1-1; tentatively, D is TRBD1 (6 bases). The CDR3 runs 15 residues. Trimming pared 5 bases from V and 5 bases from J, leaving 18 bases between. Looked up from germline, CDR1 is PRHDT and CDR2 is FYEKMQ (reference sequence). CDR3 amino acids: CASSPPGQGLTEAFF. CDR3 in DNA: TGTGCCAGCAGCCCCCCGGGGCAGGGGTTAACTGAAGCTTTCTTT.

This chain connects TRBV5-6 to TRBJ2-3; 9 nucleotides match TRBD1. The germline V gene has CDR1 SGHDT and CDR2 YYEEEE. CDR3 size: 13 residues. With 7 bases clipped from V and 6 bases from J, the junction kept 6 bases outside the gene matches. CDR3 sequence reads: CASLRTGVDTQYF. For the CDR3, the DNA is TGTGCCAGCCTCCGGACAGGGGTGGATACGCAGTATTTT.

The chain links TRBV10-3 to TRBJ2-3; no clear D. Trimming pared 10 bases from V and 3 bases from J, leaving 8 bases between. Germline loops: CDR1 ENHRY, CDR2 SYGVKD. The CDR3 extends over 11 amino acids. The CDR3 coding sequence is TGTGCCACCCAAGTGACAGATACGCAGTATTTT. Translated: CATQVTDTQYF.

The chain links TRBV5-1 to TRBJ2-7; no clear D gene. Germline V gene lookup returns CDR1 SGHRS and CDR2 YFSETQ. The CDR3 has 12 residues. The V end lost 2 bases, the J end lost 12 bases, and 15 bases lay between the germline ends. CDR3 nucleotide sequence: TGCGCCAGCAGCTTCGGCGACCCCCTAAGGTACTTC. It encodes CASSFGDPLRYF.

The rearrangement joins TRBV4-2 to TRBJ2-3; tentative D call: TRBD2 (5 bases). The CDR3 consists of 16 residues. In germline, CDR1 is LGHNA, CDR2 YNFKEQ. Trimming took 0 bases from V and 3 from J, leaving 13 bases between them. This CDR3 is CASSQDKSGITDTQYF. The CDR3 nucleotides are TGTGCCAGCAGCCAAGATAAGTCGGGAATTACAGATACGCAGTATTTT.

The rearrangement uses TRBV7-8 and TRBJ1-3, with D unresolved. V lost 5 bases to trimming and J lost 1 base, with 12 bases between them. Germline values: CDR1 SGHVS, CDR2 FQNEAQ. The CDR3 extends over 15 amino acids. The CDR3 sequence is CASSHARISGNTIYF. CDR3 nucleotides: TGTGCCAGCAGCCACGCGCGGATATCTGGAAACACCATATATTTT.

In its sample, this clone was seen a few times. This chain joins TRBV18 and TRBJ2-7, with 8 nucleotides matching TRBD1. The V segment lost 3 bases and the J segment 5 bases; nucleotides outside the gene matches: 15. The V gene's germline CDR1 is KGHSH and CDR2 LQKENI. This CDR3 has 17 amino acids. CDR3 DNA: TGTGCCAGCTCACCGCCTATCTGGGACAGGAATTCTCACGAGCAGTACTTC. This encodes CASSPPIWDRNSHEQYF.

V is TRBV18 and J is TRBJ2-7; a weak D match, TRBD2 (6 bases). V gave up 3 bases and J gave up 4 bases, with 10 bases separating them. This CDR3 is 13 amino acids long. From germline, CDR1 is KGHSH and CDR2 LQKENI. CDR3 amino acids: CASSPQTSYEQYF. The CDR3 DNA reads TGTGCCAGCTCACCCCAGACTAGTTACGAGCAGTACTTC.

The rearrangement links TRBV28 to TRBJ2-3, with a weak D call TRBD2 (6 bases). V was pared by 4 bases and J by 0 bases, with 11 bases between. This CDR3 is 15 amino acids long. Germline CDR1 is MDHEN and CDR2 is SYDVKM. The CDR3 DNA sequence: TGTGCCAGCAGTTCCCCAGCGGGTAGCACAGATACGCAGTATTTT. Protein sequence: CASSSPAGSTDTQYF.

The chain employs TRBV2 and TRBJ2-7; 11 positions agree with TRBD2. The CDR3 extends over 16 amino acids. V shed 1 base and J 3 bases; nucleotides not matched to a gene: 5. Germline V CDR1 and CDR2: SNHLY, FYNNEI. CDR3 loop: CASSEGLAGGNYEQYF. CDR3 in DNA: TGTGCCAGCAGTGAAGGGCTAGCGGGGGGCAACTACGAGCAGTACTTC.

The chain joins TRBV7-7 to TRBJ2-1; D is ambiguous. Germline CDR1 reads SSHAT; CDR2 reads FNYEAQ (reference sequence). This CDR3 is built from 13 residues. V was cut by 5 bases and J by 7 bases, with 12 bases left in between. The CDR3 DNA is TGTGCCAGCAGCCCTGTCTGGGGTAATGAGCAGTTCTTC. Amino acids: CASSPVWGNEQFF.

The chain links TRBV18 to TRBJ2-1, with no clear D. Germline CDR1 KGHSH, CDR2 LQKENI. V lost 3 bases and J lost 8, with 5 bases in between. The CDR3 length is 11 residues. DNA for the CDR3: TGTGCCAGCTCACCTCTCGATGAGCAGTTCTTC. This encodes CASSPLDEQFF.